This T cell receptor beta chain was identified in a study of cytomegalovirus exposure and HLA in healthy donors. On the study more broadly: The same platform was used for the 120 validation repertoires and the approximately 670 first-cohort repertoires, a later analysis reported.

Here immunoSEQ multiplex PCR was the method, and the copy in TCRdb shows in-frame clones only, minus some. Of 200,000 to 250,000 clones detected, around 86% appear once; the ten largest clones hold approximately 2%. J gave up 7 bases and V 2 bases, and 12 bases lay outside the gene matches. The CDR3 sequence is 16 residues long. Germline V gene sequence: CDR1 SGHNT, CDR2 YYREEE (reference sequence). The chain couples TRBV5-4 to TRBJ2-1, with 7 bases aligning to TRBD1. The specimen sequenced was PBMCs. The sequence was collected from a woman under 30 in good health and CMV-seropositive. The CDR3 DNA reads TGTGCCAGCAGCTTAGTTTCGGGACAGCACAGGAATGAGCAGTTCTTC. Translation: CASSLVSGQHRNEQFF.